The 15 T cell receptor beta chains below all came from one sample that was sequenced in a study of cytomegalovirus exposure and HLA in healthy donors. Use of 60 Vbeta and 13 Jbeta primers characterized the PCR. The table came from immunoSEQ multiplex PCR; TCRdb's copy has only in-frame clones and leaves some out. Of about 160,000 clones in the sample, approximately 85% were seen once. Sequencing input: PBMCs. The source is a girl aged 2 to 9 in good health and CMV-seropositive.

This clone was picked up one time. The J gene is TRBJ1-3, the V gene TRBV14, with D hard to call. The CDR3 spans 12 residues. The V gene's germline CDR1 is SGHDN and CDR2 FVKESK. V gave up 4 bases and J gave up 5 bases, with 6 bases separating them. The CDR3 region has the DNA TGTGCCAGCAGCCTCGTCCGAAACACCATATATTTT. This codes for CASSLVRNTIYF.

This chain connects TRBV10-3 to TRBJ2-7; D is unresolved. Germline lookup yields CDR1 ENHRY and CDR2 SYGVKD. V lost 5 bases to trimming and J lost 1 base, with 9 bases between them. The CDR3 runs 13 residues. CDR3 nucleotides: TGTGCCATCAGTTTTGACACATCCTACGAGCAGTACTTC. Residues: CAISFDTSYEQYF.

Comments on this clone: Other DNA sequences in this specimen translate into the identical CDR3. The chain joins TRBV5-1 to TRBJ2-1; D remains unclear. This CDR3 is 12 amino acids long. The V gene's germline CDR1 is SGHRS and CDR2 YFSETQ. V was shortened by 0 bases and J by 6 bases, with 4 bases between the two germline ends. This chain's CDR3 is CASSLAGNEQFF. The CDR3 DNA follows: TGCGCCAGCAGCTTGGCCGGCAATGAGCAGTTCTTC.

The chain recombines TRBV28 with TRBJ1-5; no definite D call. V gave up 8 bases and J gave up 3 bases, with 11 bases separating them. This CDR3 comprises 13 residues. Germline V lookup: CDR1 MDHEN, CDR2 SYDVKM. CDR3 nucleotides: TGTGCCAGCGGTCGGGGAGTCAATCAGCCCCAGCATTTT. It codes for CASGRGVNQPQHF.

The V call is TRBV11-2, the J call TRBJ2-7; TRBD2 aligns across 8 bases. V dropped 2 bases and J dropped 5; count of bases not matched to a gene: 5. There are 14 residues in the CDR3. Germline CDR1 and CDR2: SGHAT and FQNNGV. CDR3 amino acids: CASSLSGSLNEQYF. The DNA for the CDR3 is TGTGCCAGCAGCTTAAGCGGGAGCCTAAACGAGCAGTACTTC.

V and J are TRBV10-3 and TRBJ1-3, with D unclear. The length of the CDR3 is 12 residues. CDR1 is ENHRY, CDR2 SYGVKD, per germline. Deletions cut 4 bases from V and 8 bases from J, with 9 bases between. DNA for the CDR3: TGTGCCATCAGTGGCTCCGGGGACACCATATATTTT. Encoded protein: CAISGSGDTIYF.

The V and J genes are TRBV30 and TRBJ2-7; 9 bases align to TRBD1. Trimming removed 1 base from V and 5 bases from J; junction bases left unmatched: 12. CDR3 length: 16 amino acids. Germline CDR1 is GTSNPN and CDR2 is SVGIG (reference sequence). CDR3 bases: TGTGCCTGGAGTGGTGGGTGGGACAGGGATGTCGACGAGCAGTACTTC. This codes for CAWSGGWDRDVDEQYF.

The J gene is TRBJ2-1, the V gene TRBV4-1, with D tentatively TRBD1 (6 bases). The CDR3 extends over 15 amino acids. CDR1 and CDR2 from the germline V gene are MGHRA and YSYEKL. With 5 bases removed from V and 5 bases from J, the gap between germline ends came to 16 bases. This CDR3 reads CASSSRTVGNNEQFF. The CDR3 DNA reads TGCGCCAGCAGCTCTAGGACAGTGGGAAACAATGAGCAGTTCTTC.

This clone was picked up a small number of times. The chain is built from TRBV5-1 and TRBJ2-3; 9 bases map to TRBD1. This CDR3 spans 15 amino acids. V was pared by 0 bases and J by 4 bases, with 3 bases of the junction left unmatched. Germline CDR1 is SGHRS and CDR2 is YFSETQ. The CDR3 DNA follows: TGCGCCAGCAGCTTGGCCGGGACAGGGTCAGATACGCAGTATTTT. It codes for CASSLAGTGSDTQYF.

This clone was observed a handful of times. The rearrangement uses TRBV6-4 and TRBJ2-3; 10 bases line up with TRBD2. The length of the CDR3 is 16 residues. CDR1 MRHNA and CDR2 SNTAGT come from the germline V gene. Trimming at V came to 6 bases and at J to 1 base, leaving 7 bases not matched to a gene. The CDR3 spells CASSLSAGGGTDTQYF. The CDR3 DNA sequence: TGTGCCAGCAGCTTATCAGCGGGAGGGGGCACAGATACGCAGTATTTT.

The J gene is TRBJ2-3, the V gene TRBV10-1; D ambiguous. Trimming shortened V by 8 bases and J by 5 bases, and 20 bases separated the two germline ends. CDR1 is WNHNN, CDR2 SYGVQD, per germline (reference sequence). The CDR3 runs 15 residues. The chain's CDR3 is CASSENLRPGDTQYF. CDR3 nucleotide sequence: TGCGCCAGCTCTGAGAACCTTCGACCGGGAGATACGCAGTATTTT.

The genes are TRBV30 and TRBJ1-5; D perhaps matches TRBD1 (5 bases). This CDR3 has 13 amino acids. Germline CDR1 is GTSNPN and CDR2 is SVGIG (reference sequence). Trimming pared 2 bases from V and 3 bases from J, leaving 8 bases between. Here the CDR3 DNA reads TGTGCCTGGAGTTCAGGGTTCAATCAGCCCCAGCATTTT. It is translated as CAWSSGFNQPQHF.

This clone was seen more than once but under ten times. The chain carries TRBV7-8 and TRBJ2-1; 9 bases align to TRBD1. The junction had 8 bases not matched to a gene; V was cut back by 4 bases and J by 1 base. Germline values: CDR1 SGHVS, CDR2 FQNEAQ. The length of the CDR3 is 17 residues. CDR3 bases: TGTGCCAGCAGCTCGAGAACCGGGACAGGGTCCTACAATGAGCAGTTCTTC. Protein: CASSSRTGTGSYNEQFF.

The chain joins TRBV28 to TRBJ2-7; 9 bases are shared with TRBD2. Germline CDR1 MDHEN, CDR2 SYDVKM. CDR3 length equals 16 residues. V shed 2 bases and J 4 bases; nucleotides not matched to a gene: 9. The CDR3 region is CASSLIGLALHYEQYF. The CDR3 nucleotides are TGTGCCAGCAGTTTAATCGGACTAGCGCTACATTACGAGCAGTACTTC.

The CDR3 sequence: CASSLAPVGGSGDTQYF. Written as DNA, the CDR3 is TGCGCCAGCAGCTTGGCCCCCGTGGGGGGGAGTGGAGATACGCAGTATTTT. The chain employs TRBV5-1 and TRBJ2-3, with TRBD2 matching over 7 bases. V was clipped by 0 bases and J by 5 bases; unmatched bases: 12. This CDR3 comprises 17 residues. The germline V gene has CDR1 SGHRS and CDR2 YFSETQ.